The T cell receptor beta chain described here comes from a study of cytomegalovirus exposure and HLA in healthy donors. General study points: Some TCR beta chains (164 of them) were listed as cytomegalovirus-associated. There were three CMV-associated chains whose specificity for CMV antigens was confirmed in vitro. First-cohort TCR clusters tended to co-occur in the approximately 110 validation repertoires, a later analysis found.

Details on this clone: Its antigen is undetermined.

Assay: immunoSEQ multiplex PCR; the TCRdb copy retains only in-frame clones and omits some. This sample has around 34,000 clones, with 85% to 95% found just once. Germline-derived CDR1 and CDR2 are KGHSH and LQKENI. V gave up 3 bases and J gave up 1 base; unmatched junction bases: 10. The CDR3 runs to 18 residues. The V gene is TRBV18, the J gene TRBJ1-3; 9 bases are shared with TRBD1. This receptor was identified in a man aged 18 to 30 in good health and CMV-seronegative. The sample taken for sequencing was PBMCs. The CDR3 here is CASSPPGQGVGSGNTIYF. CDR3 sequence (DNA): TGTGCCAGCTCACCTCCGGGACAGGGAGTCGGGTCTGGAAACACCATATATTTT. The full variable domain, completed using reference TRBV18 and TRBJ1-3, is NAGVMQNPRHLVRRRGQEARLRCSPMKGHSHVYWYRQLPEEGLKFMVYLQKENIIDESGMPKERFSAEFPKEGPSILRIQQVVRGDSAAYFCASSPPGQGVGSGNTIYFGEGSWLTVV.